The T cell receptor beta chain under discussion was sequenced for a study of cytomegalovirus exposure and HLA in healthy donors. The PCR had 60 Vbeta and 13 Jbeta primers. Assay used: immunoSEQ multiplex PCR; TCRdb lists only in-frame clones, some missing. The data hold 110,000 or so clones, with 65% to 75% observed a single time. To note about this clone: The antigen remains undetermined.

Overall study results and limits: Upon later analysis, HLA-associated TCR beta chains proved more clonally expanded than other, equally common chains. Reportedly, HLA-A and HLA-B alleles of most subjects were accurately predicted from TCR beta. In a later analysis, the majority of CMV-associated beta chains seemingly showed HLA restriction.

Germline CDR1 reads MNHNY; CDR2 reads SVGAGI (reference sequence). Losses at the gene ends were 5 bases for V and 4 bases for J; bases not matched to a gene: 5. The CDR3 loop spans 13 amino acids. The chain employs TRBV6-6 and TRBJ2-7, with TRBD1 matching over 7 bases. The sequenced sample consisted of PBMCs. This receptor was taken from a woman aged 45 to 65 in good health and CMV-seropositive. The CDR3 coding sequence is TGTGCCAGCAGTGGGGACAGCAGGTACGAGCAGTACTTC. Translating it yields CASSGDSRYEQYF.